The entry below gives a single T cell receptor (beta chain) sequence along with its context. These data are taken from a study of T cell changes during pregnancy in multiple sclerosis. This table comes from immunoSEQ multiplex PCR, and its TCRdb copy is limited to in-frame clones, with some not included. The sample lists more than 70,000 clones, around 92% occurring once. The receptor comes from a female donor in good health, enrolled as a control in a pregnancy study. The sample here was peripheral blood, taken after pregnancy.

The CDR3 DNA follows: TGTGCCAGCAGCGACGAGGCAACTAATGAAAAACTGTTTTTT. The encoded protein is CASSDEATNEKLFF. The chain employs TRBV2 and TRBJ1-4; unclear D gene. CDR1 is SNHLY, CDR2 FYNNEI, per germline. This CDR3 is built from 14 residues. Trimming pared 6 bases from V and 0 bases from J, leaving 8 bases between.